This TCR beta chain was recorded in a study of blood T cell repertoires in COVID-19. For recovered donors of Cohort 3, there were two negative PCRs, clearance, or symptom resolution. CDR1 and CDR2 (germline): LGHDT, YNNKEL (reference sequence). V shed 2 bases, J shed 3 bases, and the junction held 8 bases outside the gene matches. This CDR3 spans 16 amino acids. The data were produced by immunoSEQ multiplex PCR, yet TCRdb's version contains in-frame clones alone and is incomplete. The profile covers about 310,000 clones, with nearly 90% appearing a single time and about 9.4% taken by the ten largest.

The sequence derives from a woman in her thirties who had recovered from COVID-19. The gene calls are TRBV3-1 (or the pseudogene TRBV3-2) and TRBJ1-2; 8 bases are shared with TRBD1. Sequenced material: PBMCs or T cells enriched from blood (not recorded which). This chain's CDR3 is CASSQNVAGGYYGYTF. The CDR3 region has the DNA TGTGCCAGCAGCCAAAATGTAGCAGGGGGCTACTATGGCTACACCTTC.